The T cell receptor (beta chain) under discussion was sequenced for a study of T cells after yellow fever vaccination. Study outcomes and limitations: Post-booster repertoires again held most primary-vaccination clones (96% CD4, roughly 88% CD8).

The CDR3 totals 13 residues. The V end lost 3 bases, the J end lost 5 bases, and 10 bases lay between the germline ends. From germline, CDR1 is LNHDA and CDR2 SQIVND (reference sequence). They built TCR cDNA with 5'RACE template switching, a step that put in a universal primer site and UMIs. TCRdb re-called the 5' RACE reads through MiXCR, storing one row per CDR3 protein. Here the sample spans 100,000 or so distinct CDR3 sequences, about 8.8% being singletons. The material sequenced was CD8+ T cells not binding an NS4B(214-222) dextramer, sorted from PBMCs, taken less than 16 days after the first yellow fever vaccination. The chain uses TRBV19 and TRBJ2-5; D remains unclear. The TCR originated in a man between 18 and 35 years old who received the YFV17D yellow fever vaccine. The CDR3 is CASSIGPWETQYF. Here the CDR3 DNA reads TGTGCCAGTAGTATTGGACCATGGGAGACCCAGTACTTC.